Here is one T cell receptor beta chain with its context. The sample originates from a study of T-cell reconstitution after alpha-beta-depleted transplantation in children. Preparation of the TCRbeta library involved a method that used unique molecular identifiers. TCRdb independently ran MiXCR on the PCR reads; one entry per CDR3 protein. The repertoire has hundreds of thousands of distinct CDR3 sequences, 16% of them found once; the top ten carry under 1.2%. In germline, CDR1 is MNHEY, CDR2 SVGEGT. The CDR3 length is 14 residues. Deletions cut 8 bases from V and 4 bases from J, with 15 bases between.

This specimen consisted of PBMCs from the stem cell graft donor, obtained from the stem cell graft. This receptor was obtained from a human donor who donated a stem cell graft to a child with acute myeloid leukemia. The chain employs TRBV6-2 or TRBV6-3 and TRBJ2-1; D not resolved. CDR3: CASSKGQLYNEQFF. CDR3 in DNA: TGTGCCAGCTCTAAAGGGCAGTTATACAATGAGCAGTTCTTC.